Below, 26 T cell receptor beta chains from the same sample are listed, as sequenced in a study of PD-L1 blockade in urothelial cancer listed by TCRdb under 2017. Library generation was performed with the immunoSEQ multiplex PCR assay. Not all clones reach the TCRdb copy of this immuneACCESS table, which keeps in-frame sequences only. Checked studies attribute under half of the gap to unresolved V genes and leave the rest unexplained. Recorded for this sample are around 32,000 clones; 75% to 90% of them occurred a single time. In total, the top ten clones hold under 4% of the sample. Sequences were derived from PBMCs, sampled around atezolizumab (anti-PD-L1) treatment. The receptors originated from a man over 45 with urothelial cancer.

This rearrangement joins TRBV10-3 to TRBJ1-4; 9 nucleotides align to TRBD1. The CDR3 runs to 15 residues. The germline V gene encodes CDR1 ENHRY and CDR2 SYGVKD. V lost 2 bases to trimming and J lost 7 bases; unmatched junction nucleotides: 5. The CDR3 here is CAISEEGQGSEKLFF. In DNA, the CDR3 is TGTGCCATCAGTGAGGAGGGACAGGGATCTGAAAAACTGTTTTTT.

V and J are TRBV2 and TRBJ2-7; possibly TRBD2 for D (5 bases). V gave up 8 bases and J gave up 4 bases, with 15 bases separating them. The CDR3 is 13 amino acids. Germline values: CDR1 SNHLY, CDR2 FYNNEI. Written as DNA, the CDR3 is TGTGCCAGCCGATCCCGGGATGGTTACGAGCAGTACTTC. Its translation is CASRSRDGYEQYF.

This clone has just one count. CDR3 loop: CASSRRTSGPSYEQYF. CDR3 nucleotide sequence: TGTGCCAGCAGTCGAAGGACTAGCGGTCCATCCTACGAGCAGTACTTC. The gene calls are TRBV7-2 and TRBJ2-7, with 10 nucleotides matching TRBD2. V was clipped by 6 bases and J by 1 base; unmatched bases: 9. The length of the CDR3 is 16 residues. CDR1 is SGHTA and CDR2 is FQGNSA in the germline V gene.

The chain is built from TRBV5-1 and TRBJ2-7; D is unresolved. Trimming removed 5 bases from V and 2 bases from J, with 17 bases in between. CDR3 size: 15 residues. The germline CDR1 and CDR2 sequences are SGHRS and YFSETQ. This CDR3 is CASSETGFSPYEQYF. In nucleotides, the CDR3 is TGCGCCAGCAGTGAAACGGGTTTTTCGCCCTACGAGCAGTACTTC.

This sequence joins TRBV29-1 and TRBJ1-2, with 7 nucleotides matching TRBD1. The CDR3 is made up of 12 amino acids. Unmatched junction bases numbered 5, after V lost 6 bases and J lost 4 bases. CDR1 is SQVTM and CDR2 is ANQGSEA in the germline V gene. CDR3 protein: CSVGTATYGYTF. CDR3 DNA sequence: TGCAGCGTCGGGACAGCGACCTATGGCTACACCTTC.

The rearrangement links TRBV27 to TRBJ2-5, with TRBD1 identical over 9 bases. The V gene end was trimmed by 4 bases and the J gene end by 4 bases; junction bases not matched to a gene: 1. Germline V CDR1 and CDR2: MNHEY, SMNVEV (reference sequence). The CDR3 is 13 amino acids. The CDR3 bases are TGTGCCAGCAGTTGGGACAGGGTAGAGACCCAGTACTTC. Amino acids: CASSWDRVETQYF.

This clone came up a few times. The chain has TRBV19 and TRBJ1-5; 8 bases are a match to TRBD1. Looked up from germline, CDR1 is LNHDA and CDR2 is SQIVND (reference sequence). After removal of 7 bases from V and 2 bases from J, the junction contained 7 bases not matched to a gene. The CDR3 has 15 amino acids. The CDR3: CASIQGGLGNQPQHF. The DNA for the CDR3 is TGTGCCAGTATACAGGGGGGTTTGGGCAATCAGCCCCAGCATTTT.

The rearrangement uses TRBV4-3 and TRBJ2-7; D unclear. Deletions cut 0 bases from V and 0 bases from J, with 9 bases between. Germline V gene sequence: CDR1 LGHNA, CDR2 YSLEER. The CDR3 sequence is 15 residues long. CDR3 loop: CASSQDNHYSYEQYF. The CDR3 region has the DNA TGCGCCAGCAGCCAAGACAACCACTACTCCTACGAGCAGTACTTC.

V gene TRBV4-1 combines with J gene TRBJ2-7, with 9 bases aligning to TRBD1. The CDR3 sequence is 17 residues long. Looked up from germline, CDR1 is MGHRA and CDR2 is YSYEKL. J was trimmed by 6 bases and V by 2 bases; bases with no gene match: 14. The CDR3 is CASSQKPPGQGDLEQYF. CDR3 sequence (DNA): TGCGCCAGCAGCCAAAAACCGCCGGGACAGGGAGATCTCGAGCAGTACTTC.

The chain has TRBV27 and TRBJ1-4; D is uncertain. Looked up from germline, CDR1 is MNHEY and CDR2 is SMNVEV (reference sequence). Trimming removed 4 bases at V and 3 bases at J, with 12 bases between. The CDR3 length is 15 residues. The CDR3 DNA reads as TGTGCCAGCAGTTCGTTTGGGCAGCCTAATGAAAAACTGTTTTTT. This sequence encodes CASSSFGQPNEKLFF.

CDR3: CASSPTGRGIYNEQFF. CDR3 in DNA: TGTGCCAGCAGTCCGACGGGGCGGGGGATTTACAATGAGCAGTTCTTC. V gene TRBV28 combines with J gene TRBJ2-1, with 7 bases aligning to TRBD2. The CDR3 contains 16 residues. Germline assignment: CDR1 MDHEN and CDR2 SYDVKM. The trim removed 5 bases at V and 4 bases at J, leaving 11 bases unmatched.

The J gene is TRBJ2-4, the V gene TRBV28; perhaps TRBD2 as D (7 bases). From germline, CDR1 is MDHEN and CDR2 SYDVKM. CDR3 length: 14 amino acids. V was shortened by 6 bases and J by 0 bases, with 9 bases between the two germline ends. CDR3 loop: CASRGGVAKNIQYF. The CDR3, as DNA: TGTGCCAGCAGAGGGGGGGTAGCCAAAAACATTCAGTACTTC.

The chain employs TRBV6-1 and TRBJ2-7, with 7 bases matching TRBD2. Germline CDR1 is MNHNS and CDR2 is SASEGT. This CDR3 region has 13 residues. J lost 4 bases, V lost 7 bases, and 7 bases had no gene match. The DNA for the CDR3 is TGTGCCAGCACCTTACCGGGAGGTTACGAGCAGTACTTC. It translates to CASTLPGGYEQYF.

This clone was observed a single time. CDR3 in amino acids: CASSLGTGTGRIGELFF. CDR3 sequence (DNA): TGTGCCAGCAGCTTAGGGACCGGGACAGGGCGCATCGGGGAGCTGTTTTTT. The chain has TRBV7-6 and TRBJ2-2, with 9 bases aligning to TRBD1. Germline lookup yields CDR1 SGHVS and CDR2 FNYEAQ. V lost 1 base and J lost 7; bases outside the gene matches: 10. The CDR3 is 17 residues long.

This sequence joins TRBV5-1 and TRBJ2-1, with a tentative D call TRBD1 (5 bases). The CDR3 totals 15 residues. V gave up 4 bases and J gave up 0 bases, with 11 bases separating them. The germline V gene has CDR1 SGHRS and CDR2 YFSETQ. CDR3 sequence: CASSKDIGSYNEQFF. The DNA of the CDR3 is TGCGCCAGCAGCAAGGACATTGGCTCCTACAATGAGCAGTTCTTC.

The chain is built from TRBV5-4 and TRBJ2-7; 7 nucleotides line up with TRBD1. Germline V gene lookup returns CDR1 SGHNT and CDR2 YYREEE (reference sequence). The CDR3 has 13 amino acids. J lost 3 bases, V lost 4 bases, and 4 bases had no gene match. CDR3 nucleotides: TGTGCCAGCAGCGGTGGACAGGACTACGAGCAGTACTTC. Translating it yields CASSGGQDYEQYF.

The chain couples TRBV5-4 to TRBJ1-2; the D is unclear. Trimming shortened V by 5 bases and J by 2 bases, and 13 bases separated the two germline ends. CDR1 and CDR2 from the germline V gene are SGHNT and YYREEE (reference sequence). The CDR3 has 14 residues. The CDR3 spells CASSPLPTNYGYTF. The CDR3 DNA follows: TGTGCCAGCAGTCCACTACCAACCAACTATGGCTACACCTTC.

The rearrangement joins TRBV5-1 to TRBJ2-5; TRBD1 might be the D (5 bases). The length of the CDR3 is 15 residues. Trimming left V 0 bases short and J 1 base short, with 10 bases between. CDR1 and CDR2 (germline): SGHRS, YFSETQ. CDR3 sequence: CASSLGRTPQETQYF. CDR3 DNA: TGCGCCAGCAGCTTGGGTCGGACACCCCAAGAGACCCAGTACTTC.

The chain couples TRBV27 to TRBJ2-1, with a tentative D call TRBD2 (6 bases). The germline V gene has CDR1 MNHEY and CDR2 SMNVEV (reference sequence). CDR3 length equals 17 residues. V shed 8 bases and J shed 6 bases, with 26 bases lying between them. CDR3 residues: CASGHLATGVSPNEQFF. CDR3 coding DNA: TGTGCCAGCGGTCACCTAGCCACGGGAGTAAGTCCCAATGAGCAGTTCTTC.

The V call is TRBV5-1, the J call TRBJ2-1, with 7 positions matching TRBD2. The germline V gene has CDR1 SGHRS and CDR2 YFSETQ. The CDR3 runs to 14 residues. V shed 6 bases and J 4 bases; nucleotides not matched to a gene: 7. The DNA of the CDR3 is TGCGCCAGCATGAGACGGACTAGTTACAATGAGCAGTTCTTC. Protein sequence: CASMRRTSYNEQFF.

V usage is TRBV5-1 and J usage is TRBJ2-7, with 11 bases fitting TRBD1. CDR1 and CDR2 (germline): SGHRS, YFSETQ. J was trimmed by 5 bases and V by 2 bases; bases with no gene match: 9. This CDR3 is built from 16 residues. CDR3 DNA: TGCGCCAGCAGCTTTGCCGGACAGGGGGCGCATGACGAGCAGTACTTC. It codes for CASSFAGQGAHDEQYF.

The chain couples TRBV11-3 to TRBJ2-1; 9 bases match TRBD1. Germline V CDR1 and CDR2: SGHNT, YENEEA. The CDR3 sequence is 18 residues long. V lost 5 bases, J lost 0 bases, and 11 bases stayed unmatched. CDR3 residues: CASSLRQGGFSSYNEQFF. The CDR3 DNA follows: TGTGCCAGCAGCCTACGACAGGGGGGGTTTAGCTCCTACAATGAGCAGTTCTTC.

This chain connects TRBV18 to TRBJ2-7, with D perhaps matching TRBD1 (6 bases). This CDR3 region has 15 residues. Germline assignment: CDR1 KGHSH and CDR2 LQKENI. The V gene lost 3 bases and the J gene lost 0 bases, with 12 bases spanning the gap. The CDR3 bases are TGTGCCAGCTCACCTCAACAGGGAAACTCCTACGAGCAGTACTTC. Translation: CASSPQQGNSYEQYF.

V gene TRBV14 combines with J gene TRBJ2-1; TRBD2 matches 10 bases. The junction had 6 bases not matched to a gene; V was cut back by 3 bases and J by 4 bases. The germline CDR1 and CDR2 sequences are SGHDN and FVKESK. The CDR3 is made up of 16 amino acids. The CDR3 region is CASSHRLAGSYNEQFF. The CDR3 region has the DNA TGTGCCAGCAGCCATAGACTAGCGGGCTCATACAATGAGCAGTTCTTC.

This clone was detected only once. This sequence joins TRBV18 and TRBJ1-5; D gene unclear. Germline loops: CDR1 KGHSH, CDR2 LQKENI. V lost 3 bases, J lost 4 bases, and 10 bases lay in between. The CDR3 loop spans 14 amino acids. CDR3 amino acids: CASSPMRANQPQHF. CDR3 nucleotides: TGTGCCAGCTCACCTATGAGGGCAAATCAGCCCCAGCATTTT.

The CDR3: CAWARQGLGYGYTF. CDR3 in DNA: TGTGCCTGGGCCAGACAGGGGTTGGGCTATGGCTACACCTTC. This chain uses TRBV30 with TRBJ1-2, with TRBD1 matching over 8 bases. The CDR3 is 14 amino acids. Germline lookup yields CDR1 GTSNPN and CDR2 SVGIG (reference sequence). V was clipped by 5 bases and J by 4 bases; unmatched bases: 9.